This TCR beta chain was documented in a study of blood T cell repertoires in COVID-19. As handled by the study authors: Cell counts per sample came from amplifying reference gene primers. Sequenced by immunoSEQ multiplex PCR; TCRdb stores in-frame clones only, minus some. That table gives V, J and clone size, and the DNA gave D and trimming. The sample includes about 380,000 clones, 88% of them seen just once. Participants spanned ages about 18 to 100 years and resided in around 25 US areas. Cohort 3 donors were reported recovered after two negative PCRs, clearance, or symptom resolution. From germline, CDR1 is LGHNA and CDR2 YSLEER. Trimming stripped 0 bases from V and 0 bases from J, with 5 bases between. The CDR3 extends over 15 amino acids.

What was sequenced was PBMCs or T cells enriched from blood (not recorded which). This receptor was taken from a woman between 18 and 29 years old who had recovered from COVID-19. The chain joins TRBV4-3 to TRBJ1-4, with D perhaps matching TRBD1 (5 bases). The CDR3 protein is CASSQEGATNEKLFF. As DNA, the CDR3 is TGCGCCAGCAGCCAAGAAGGGGCAACTAATGAAAAACTGTTTTTT.